Reported below is one T cell receptor (beta chain). The CDR3 length is 15 residues. As originally analysed: Scientists estimated how many nucleated cells there were by amplifying reference gene primers. Here immunoSEQ multiplex PCR was the method, and the copy in TCRdb shows in-frame clones only, minus some. V and J calls and clone size follow that table, whereas D and trimming were derived from the DNA. The top ten hold approximately 4.9% of the sample, which has some 200,000 clones, under 90% seen once. The data derive from a study of blood T cell repertoires in COVID-19. The wider study: Samples representing acute and convalescent COVID-19 were sourced from the United States, Italy and Spain. Sample material is recorded as cDNA or gDNA derived from T cells, B-cell-depleted T cells, or PBMCs.

Across about two dozen US areas, participants ranged in age from about 18 to 90 years. The clonotype comes from a woman in her forties or fifties who had been exposed to COVID-19. The V call is TRBV21-1, the J call TRBJ1-5; no DNA check was done on the table's D call, TRBD1. TRBV21-1 is a recognized pseudogene. Specimen: PBMCs or T cells enriched from blood (not recorded which). CDR3 bases: TGTGCCAGCAGCTACTTCGACAGAGGCAATCAGCCCCAGCATTTT. Translating gives CASSYFDRGNQPQHF.